Here is one T cell receptor (beta chain) with its context. Sequenced by immunoSEQ multiplex PCR; TCRdb stores in-frame clones only, minus some. The sample has about 70,000 clones, around 90% seen once. The sample comes from a study of OX40 agonist ivuxolimab in advanced cancers. Study overall: Patients in the trial were receiving intravenous ivuxolimab every 2 weeks, at doses of 0.01 to 10 mg/kg. Dose-escalation patients' cancers were hepatocellular carcinoma, melanoma, renal cell or head and neck cancer. Participants, 80% to 90% male, averaged roughly 60 years of age, ranging from roughly 20 to 79.

The CDR3 has 14 amino acids. The V segment lost 5 bases and the J segment 5 bases; nucleotides outside the gene matches: 3. The germline CDR1 and CDR2 sequences are SGHNT and YENEEA. This receptor was taken from an adult with an advanced solid tumor such as melanoma, head and neck, liver or kidney cancer. The chain recombines TRBV11-3 with TRBJ1-4, with 9 bases identical to TRBD1. This specimen consisted of CD4+ or CD8+ T cells sorted from blood, obtained in a trial of the OX40 agonist ivuxolimab. CDR3 DNA sequence: TGTGCCAGCAGCCCCGGGACAGGGAATGAAAAACTGTTTTTT. Translating it yields CASSPGTGNEKLFF.